Listed here are 11 T cell receptor beta chains from one sample, sequenced in a study of beta chain features in type 1 diabetes. Of the isolated RNA, all was reverse transcribed, and so the sequenced material was expressed TCRB transcripts. This table comes from immunoSEQ multiplex PCR, and its TCRdb copy is limited to in-frame clones, with some not included. The repertoire holds 350,000 to 450,000 clones, with more than 11% as singletons. The source material was naive CD4+ T cells from blood. The source of these receptors is a man younger than 40 in good health.

This clone was picked up a small number of times. This chain uses TRBV11-2 with TRBJ2-3, with 8 bases fitting TRBD2. The CDR3 is 15 residues long. Germline lookup yields CDR1 SGHAT and CDR2 FQNNGV. V gave up 5 bases and J gave up 5 bases; unmatched junction bases: 9. The CDR3 nucleotides are TGTGCCAGCAGCCCCTCGGGAGGGCCTGGAGATACGCAGTATTTT. Protein sequence: CASSPSGGPGDTQYF. The full variable domain, completed using reference TRBV11-2 and TRBJ2-3, is EAGVAQSPRYKIIEKRQSVAFWCNPISGHATLYWYQQILGQGPKLLIQFQNNGVVDDSQLPKDRFSAERLKGVDSTLKIQPAKLEDSAVYLCASSPSGGPGDTQYFGPGTRLTVL.

This clone has just a few counts. The chain employs TRBV19 and TRBJ2-1; 7 nucleotides agree with TRBD2. The CDR3 loop spans 16 amino acids. Unmatched junction bases numbered 15, after V lost 5 bases and J lost 8 bases. Germline CDR1 LNHDA, CDR2 SQIVND (reference sequence). The CDR3: CASSGLFRTSRYEQFF. The CDR3 DNA reads TGTGCCAGTAGTGGCCTGTTTAGGACTAGTCGCTATGAGCAGTTCTTC.

The chain has TRBV9 and TRBJ1-5; tentatively, D is TRBD1 (6 bases). The V end was cut by 2 bases, the J end by 7 bases, with 13 bases between. There are 14 residues in the CDR3. Germline V gives CDR1 SGDLS, CDR2 YYNGEE. The CDR3 DNA is TGTGCCAGCAGCGTTTCAGGGGTGGACCAGCCCCAGCATTTT. This sequence encodes CASSVSGVDQPQHF.

The chain carries TRBV5-4 and TRBJ2-3; 10 positions match TRBD1. Germline V gene sequence: CDR1 SGHNT, CDR2 YYREEE (reference sequence). The V segment lost 8 bases and the J segment 4 bases; nucleotides outside the gene matches: 4. This CDR3 has 13 amino acids. CDR3 nucleotide sequence: TGTGCCAGAGGGGACAGGGGATCAGATACGCAGTATTTT. Its translation: CARGDRGSDTQYF. Filled out from reference TRBV5-4 and TRBJ2-3, the complete variable domain reads ETGVTQSPTHLIKTRGQQVTLRCSSQSGHNTVSWYQQALGQGPQFIFQYYREEENGRGNFPPRFSGLQFPNYSSELNVNALELDDSALYLCARGDRGSDTQYFGPGTRLTVL.

This clone came up a few times. This chain links TRBV5-1 with TRBJ1-1; no clear D. V was shortened by 1 base and J by 4 bases, with 14 bases between the two germline ends. This CDR3 comprises 15 residues. Germline V lookup: CDR1 SGHRS, CDR2 YFSETQ. The CDR3 sequence: CASSLQLGLGTEAFF. The DNA for the CDR3 is TGCGCCAGCAGCTTGCAGTTAGGGTTGGGCACTGAAGCTTTCTTT. Full variable domain (missing parts from reference TRBV5-1 and TRBJ1-1): KAGVTQTPRYLIKTRGQQVTLSCSPISGHRSVSWYQQTPGQGLQFLFEYFSETQRNKGNFPGRFSGRQFSNSRSEMNVSTLELGDSALYLCASSLQLGLGTEAFFGQGTRLTVV.

This clone was seen only a few times. V is TRBV7-9 and J is TRBJ2-5; no firm D call. This CDR3 is 13 amino acids long. The germline V gene has CDR1 SEHNR and CDR2 FQNEAQ (reference sequence). Trimming shortened V by 3 bases and J by 5 bases, and 10 bases separated the two germline ends. The CDR3 loop reads CASSFPSPETQYF. CDR3 nucleotide sequence: TGTGCCAGCAGCTTTCCTTCGCCGGAGACCCAGTACTTC.

This clone was found a few times. The rearrangement links TRBV28 to TRBJ2-5, with 8 bases lining up with TRBD2. CDR1 MDHEN and CDR2 SYDVKM come from the germline V gene. J lost 2 bases, V lost 6 bases, and 11 bases had no gene match. This CDR3 is 16 amino acids long. The CDR3 loop is CASSRSGAGVQETQYF. In nucleotides, the CDR3 is TGTGCCAGCAGCCGCAGTGGAGCGGGGGTTCAAGAGACCCAGTACTTC.

This sequence joins TRBV25-1 and TRBJ2-3, with unresolved D. Trimming took off 7 bases at V and 7 bases at J, with 9 bases between the two ends. Germline CDR1 and CDR2: MGHDK and SYGVNS. This CDR3 has 11 residues. In DNA, the CDR3 is TGTGCCAGCATTTGGGGAAATACGCAGTATTTT. This gives the protein CASIWGNTQYF.

The J gene is TRBJ2-5, the V gene TRBV7-9; D call uncertain. The CDR3 is made up of 14 amino acids. CDR1 is SEHNR and CDR2 is FQNEAQ in the germline V gene (reference sequence). V dropped 2 bases and J dropped 5 bases, with 12 bases sitting between them. The CDR3 bases are TGTGCCAGCAGCTTATCTTCGATGGGTGAGACCCAGTACTTC. Its translation is CASSLSSMGETQYF.

This clone was picked up a small number of times. The rearrangement joins TRBV7-2 to TRBJ2-1, with D perhaps TRBD2 (6 bases). Germline V gene lookup returns CDR1 SGHTA and CDR2 FQGNSA. The germline V and J ends were trimmed by 2 bases and 6 bases, with 14 bases remaining between them. The CDR3 sequence is 15 residues long. The CDR3 here is CASSLSVGGANEQFF. Here the CDR3 DNA reads TGTGCCAGCAGCTTATCAGTAGGAGGGGCCAATGAGCAGTTCTTC.

This clone was seen only a few times. CDR3 DNA sequence: TGTGCCAGCAGCCAGGCAGGGGCGGGGGGTGAGCAGTTCTTC. This sequence encodes CASSQAGAGGEQFF. J is TRBJ2-1 and V is TRBV7-7; 8 nucleotides agree with TRBD2. The V and J ends lost 5 bases and 9 bases, in that order; junction bases with no gene match: 9. CDR3 length equals 14 residues. CDR1 is SSHAT, CDR2 FNYEAQ, per germline (reference sequence).